The sequence of this T cell receptor (beta chain) was determined in a study of T cell repertoires in cytomegalovirus infection. The overall study: Evidence of both CMV infection and a matching HLA type came from public TCR beta signatures. General study findings and limits: Carriers of CMV and the relevant HLA type were discriminated by public TCR beta frequency. CMV-specific TCR beta clonotypes restricted by HLA-C were the ones dominating the ex vivo response.

Points on this clonotype: The antigen is unknown.

Germline CDR1 reads MNHEY; CDR2 reads SVGAGI. CDR3 size: 17 residues. Trimming took off 6 bases at V and 2 bases at J, with 23 bases between the two ends. In TCRdb, the reads were re-called with MiXCR into one record per CDR3 protein. Of about 490,000 distinct CDR3 sequences in the sample, approximately 15% were seen once. The TCR sequence derives from a human donor in good health (CMV status not recorded). Some clones in this sample may be carry-over from other donors' samples. Sequenced input: CD8+ T cells from PBMCs. The J gene is TRBJ2-7, the V gene TRBV6-5; the D is unclear. CDR3 DNA: TGTGCCAGCAGCTTAAGGACCAGCTCACGGGTGGCCTACGAGCAGTACTTC. Protein sequence: CASSLRTSSRVAYEQYF.